The rows below give T cell receptor beta chains drawn from one sample of a study of beta chain features in type 1 diabetes. Some clones are missing from TCRdb's copy, which holds only in-frame ones; the method was immunoSEQ multiplex PCR. The sample records around 250,000 clones, 27% being singletons. The sequenced material came from central memory CD4+ T cells from blood. Receptors were obtained from a man younger than 40 in good health. Each CDR3 is given with its conserved first and last residue. A D gene is named only where the DNA matches it firmly. The size field is filled for only some rows; it gives once, few, many or a size class.

.	15	TRBJ2-1	many	TRBV29-1	CSVLLTASSYNEQFF	TGCAGCGTCCTACTGACCGCAAGCTCCTACAATGAGCAGTTCTTC
TRBD2	14	TRBJ2-7	.	TRBV28	CASSPLAAMYEQYF	TGTGCCAGCAGTCCCCTAGCGGCCATGTACGAGCAGTACTTC
TRBD2	14	TRBJ2-3	few	TRBV7-2	CASSLGAGTDTQYF	TGTGCCAGCAGCTTAGGAGCGGGGACAGATACGCAGTATTTT
.	15	TRBJ2-3	many	TRBV5-1	CASSYDGMRTDTQYF	TGCGCCAGCAGCTACGATGGGATGCGCACAGATACGCAGTATTTT
.	13	TRBJ2-1	few	TRBV11-2	CASSPQASREQFF	TGTGCCAGCAGCCCCCAGGCCTCCCGGGAGCAGTTCTTC
TRBD1	14	TRBJ2-7	.	TRBV10-2	CASRGTGGRREQYF	TGCGCCAGCAGGGGGACAGGGGGAAGGCGCGAGCAGTACTTC
.	16	TRBJ2-7	.	TRBV9	CASSVGIGSNSYEQYF	TGTGCCAGCAGCGTAGGTATAGGAAGCAACTCCTACGAGCAGTACTTC
.	15	TRBJ1-1	few	TRBV4-1	CASSEYISGRTEAFF	TGCGCCAGCAGCGAATATATCTCGGGGAGAACTGAAGCTTTCTTT
.	13	TRBJ2-1	few	TRBV29-1	CSVRDGTYNEQFF	TGCAGCGTCCGGGACGGAACCTACAATGAGCAGTTCTTC
.	13	TRBJ1-5	few	TRBV7-2	CASSSDSNQPQHF	TGTGCCAGCAGCTCAGATAGCAATCAGCCCCAGCATTTT
.	12	TRBJ2-7	.	TRBV5-1	CASSLRTGEQYF	TGCGCCAGCAGCTTGAGGACGGGAGAGCAGTACTTC
TRBD2	15	TRBJ2-5	.	TRBV7-9	CASSLGGGGMETQYF	TGTGCCAGCAGCTTAGGTGGCGGGGGAATGGAGACCCAGTACTTC
TRBD1	15	TRBJ2-5	.	TRBV7-2	CASSLAGTGQETQYF	TGTGCCAGCAGCCTCGCCGGGACAGGGCAAGAGACCCAGTACTTC
.	13	TRBJ1-6	.	TRBV7-2	CASSLVPSLSLHF	TGTGCCAGCAGCTTGGTCCCCTCCTTATCCCTCCACTTT
TRBD1	15	TRBJ1-1	few	TRBV14	CASSRNRDRDTEAFF	TGTGCCAGCAGCCGGAACCGGGACAGGGACACTGAAGCTTTCTTT
.	11	TRBJ1-1	.	TRBV6-5	CASRDPYSAFF	TGTGCCAGCCGGGATCCGTACAGTGCTTTCTTT
TRBD2	13	TRBJ2-7	.	TRBV29-1	CSAGTSGNYEQYF	TGCAGCGCCGGGACTAGCGGGAATTACGAGCAGTACTTC
TRBD2	15	TRBJ2-3	.	TRBV7-7	CASSSLAGSTDTQYF	TGTGCCAGCAGCTCCCTAGCGGGCAGCACAGATACGCAGTATTTT
.	13	TRBJ1-5	few	TRBV5-1	CASSQGSNQPQHF	TGCGCCAGCAGTCAGGGCAGCAATCAGCCCCAGCATTTT
TRBD1	15	TRBJ2-1	few	TRBV30	CAWSVLDREYNEQFF	TGTGCCTGGAGTGTACTGGACAGGGAATACAATGAGCAGTTCTTC
TRBD2	15	TRBJ2-3	.	TRBV2	CASSPGLAEADTQYF	TGTGCCAGCAGTCCCGGACTAGCGGAGGCAGATACGCAGTATTTT
.	15	TRBJ2-1	few	TRBV5-1	CASSLVGSSYNEQFF	TGCGCCAGCAGCTTGGTAGGGAGTAGCTACAATGAGCAGTTCTTC
TRBD2	14	TRBJ2-5	few	TRBV10-3	CAISLAGTQETQYF	TGTGCCATCAGTCTAGCGGGCACCCAAGAGACCCAGTACTTC
.	12	TRBJ2-7	few	TRBV29-1	CSVSSDGYEQYF	TGCAGCGTTAGCTCGGACGGCTACGAGCAGTACTTC
TRBD1	15	TRBJ2-7	.	TRBV28	CASSTPGQGTYEQYF	TGTGCCAGCAGTACCCCGGGACAGGGGACCTACGAGCAGTACTTC
.	13	TRBJ1-5	.	TRBV5-1	CASSLDGAQPQHF	TGCGCCAGCAGCTTGGATGGGGCACAGCCCCAGCATTTT